This T cell receptor (beta chain) emerged from a study of blood T cell repertoires in COVID-19. Whole-study context: Acute and convalescent COVID-19 samples came from the United States, Italy and Spain. T cells, B-cell-depleted T cells, or PBMCs provided the cDNA or gDNA that served as material.

Germline CDR1 reads LGHDT; CDR2 reads YNNKEL (reference sequence). The CDR3 contains 13 residues. Losses at the gene ends were 5 bases for V and 6 bases for J; bases not matched to a gene: 4. Original processing methods: Reference gene primer amplification gave estimated nucleated cell counts. Sequencing used immunoSEQ multiplex PCR; TCRdb keeps in-frame clones, though not all of them. For V, J and clone size, that table is used; D and trimming come from the DNA. The top ten hold 10% to 15% of the sample, which has 84,000 or so clones, roughly four fifths seen once. Material: peripheral blood. The rearrangement joins TRBV3-1 (or the pseudogene TRBV3-2) to TRBJ2-7, with 10 positions matching TRBD1. This TCR derives from a human donor in a cohort sampled during active COVID-19. This CDR3 reads CASSGTGEGEQYF. The CDR3 nucleotides read TGTGCCAGCAGCGGGACAGGGGAAGGCGAGCAGTACTTC.